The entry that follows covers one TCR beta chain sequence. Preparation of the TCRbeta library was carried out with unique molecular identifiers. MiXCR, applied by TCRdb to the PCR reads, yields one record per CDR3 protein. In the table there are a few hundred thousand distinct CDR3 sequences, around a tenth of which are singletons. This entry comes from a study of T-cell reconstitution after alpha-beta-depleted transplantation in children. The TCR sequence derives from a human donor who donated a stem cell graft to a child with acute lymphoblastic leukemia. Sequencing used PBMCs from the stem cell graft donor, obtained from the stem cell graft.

This CDR3 is CASSYTTGGETDTQYF. CDR3 DNA sequence: TGCGCCAGCAGCTACACGACAGGGGGAGAGACAGATACGCAGTATTTT. The chain employs TRBV4-3 and TRBJ2-3; 9 bases agree with TRBD1. CDR1 is LGHNA, CDR2 YSLEER, per germline. The length of the CDR3 is 16 residues. The V and J ends lost 5 bases and 3 bases, in that order; junction bases with no gene match: 9.